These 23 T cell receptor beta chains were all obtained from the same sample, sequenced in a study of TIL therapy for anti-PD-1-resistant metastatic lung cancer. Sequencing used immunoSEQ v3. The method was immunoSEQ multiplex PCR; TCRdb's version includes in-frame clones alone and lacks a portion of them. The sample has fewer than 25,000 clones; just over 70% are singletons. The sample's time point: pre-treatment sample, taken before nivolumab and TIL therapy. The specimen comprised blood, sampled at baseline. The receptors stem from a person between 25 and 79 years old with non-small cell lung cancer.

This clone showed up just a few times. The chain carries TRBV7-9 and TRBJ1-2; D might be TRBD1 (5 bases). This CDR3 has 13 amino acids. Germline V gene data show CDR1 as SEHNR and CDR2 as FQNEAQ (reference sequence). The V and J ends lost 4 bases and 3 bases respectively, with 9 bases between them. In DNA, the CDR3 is TGTGCCAGCAGCTCTCAGGGCTACTATGGCTACACCTTC. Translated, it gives CASSSQGYYGYTF.

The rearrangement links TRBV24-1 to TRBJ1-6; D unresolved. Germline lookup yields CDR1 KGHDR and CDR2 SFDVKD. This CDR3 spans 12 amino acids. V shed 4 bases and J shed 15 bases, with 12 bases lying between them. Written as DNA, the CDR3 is TGTGCCACCAGTGAGGTTAGGCTACTCCTCCACTTT. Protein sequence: CATSEVRLLLHF.

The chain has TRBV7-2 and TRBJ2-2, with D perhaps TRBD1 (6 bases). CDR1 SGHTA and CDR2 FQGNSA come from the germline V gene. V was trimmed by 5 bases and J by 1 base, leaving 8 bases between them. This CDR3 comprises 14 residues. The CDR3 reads CASSGGGNTGELFF. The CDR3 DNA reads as TGTGCCAGCAGCGGGGGCGGGAACACCGGGGAGCTGTTTTTT.

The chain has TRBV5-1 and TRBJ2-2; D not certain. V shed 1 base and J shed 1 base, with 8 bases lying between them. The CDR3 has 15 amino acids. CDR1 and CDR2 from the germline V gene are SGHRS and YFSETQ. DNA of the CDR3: TGCGCCAGCAGCTTGTACGGCCAGAACACCGGGGAGCTGTTTTTT. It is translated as CASSLYGQNTGELFF.

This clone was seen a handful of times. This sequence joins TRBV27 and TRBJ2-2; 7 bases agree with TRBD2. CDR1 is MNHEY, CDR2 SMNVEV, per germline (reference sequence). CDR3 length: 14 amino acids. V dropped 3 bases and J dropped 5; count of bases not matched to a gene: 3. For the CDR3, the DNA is TGTGCCAGCAGTTTCCTACTAGCGACCGGGGAGCTGTTTTTT. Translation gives CASSFLLATGELFF.

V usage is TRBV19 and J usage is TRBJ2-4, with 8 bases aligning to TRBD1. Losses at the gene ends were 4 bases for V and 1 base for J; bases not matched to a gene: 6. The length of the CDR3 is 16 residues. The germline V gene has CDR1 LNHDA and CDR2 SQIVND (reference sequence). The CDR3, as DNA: TGTGCCAGTAGTAGAAACAGGGGGTGGGCCAAAAACATTCAGTACTTC. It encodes CASSRNRGWAKNIQYF.

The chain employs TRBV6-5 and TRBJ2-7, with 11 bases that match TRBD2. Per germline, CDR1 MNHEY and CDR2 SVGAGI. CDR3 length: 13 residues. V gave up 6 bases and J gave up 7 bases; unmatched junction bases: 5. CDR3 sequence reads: CASRGTSGFEQYF. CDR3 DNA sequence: TGTGCCAGCAGGGGGACTAGCGGTTTTGAGCAGTACTTC.

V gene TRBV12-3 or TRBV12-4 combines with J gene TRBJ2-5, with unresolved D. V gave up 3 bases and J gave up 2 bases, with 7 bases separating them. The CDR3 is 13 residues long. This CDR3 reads CASSLGLQETQYF. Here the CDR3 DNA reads TGTGCCAGCAGTTTGGGGTTACAAGAGACCCAGTACTTC.

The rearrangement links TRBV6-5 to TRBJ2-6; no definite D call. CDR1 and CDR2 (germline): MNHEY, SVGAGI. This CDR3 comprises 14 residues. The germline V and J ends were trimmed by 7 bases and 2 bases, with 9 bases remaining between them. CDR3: CASNRSPGANVLTF. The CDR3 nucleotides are TGTGCCAGCAACCGCAGCCCTGGGGCCAACGTCCTGACTTTC.

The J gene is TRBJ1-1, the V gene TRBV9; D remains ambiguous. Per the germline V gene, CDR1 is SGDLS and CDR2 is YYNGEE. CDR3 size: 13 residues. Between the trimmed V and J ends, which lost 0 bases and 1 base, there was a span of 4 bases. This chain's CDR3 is CASSVGPNTEAFF. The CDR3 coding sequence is TGTGCCAGCAGCGTAGGACCGAACACTGAAGCTTTCTTT.

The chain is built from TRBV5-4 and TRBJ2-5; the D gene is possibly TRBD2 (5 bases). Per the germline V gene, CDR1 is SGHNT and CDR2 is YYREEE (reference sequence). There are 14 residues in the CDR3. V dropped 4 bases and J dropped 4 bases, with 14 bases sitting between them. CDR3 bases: TGTGCCAGCAGCCTACGGACTTCGGGAGAGACCCAGTACTTC. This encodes CASSLRTSGETQYF.

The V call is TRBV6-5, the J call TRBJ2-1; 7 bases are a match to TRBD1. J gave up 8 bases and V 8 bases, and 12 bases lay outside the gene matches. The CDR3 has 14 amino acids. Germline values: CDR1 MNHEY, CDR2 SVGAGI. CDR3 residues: CASSRGQVWDEQFF. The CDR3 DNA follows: TGTGCCAGCTCACGAGGACAGGTCTGGGATGAGCAGTTCTTC.

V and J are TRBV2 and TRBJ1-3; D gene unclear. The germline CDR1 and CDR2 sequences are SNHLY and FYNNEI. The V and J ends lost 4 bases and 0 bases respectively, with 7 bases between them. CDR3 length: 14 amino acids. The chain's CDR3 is CASSASTSGNTIYF. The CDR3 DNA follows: TGTGCCAGCAGTGCGTCGACCTCTGGAAACACCATATATTTT.

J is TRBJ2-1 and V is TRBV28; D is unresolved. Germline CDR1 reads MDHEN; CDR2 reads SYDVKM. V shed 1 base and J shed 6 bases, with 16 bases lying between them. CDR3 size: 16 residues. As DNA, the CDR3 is TGTGCCAGCAGTTTATCTCGGGCGCCGGACCCCAATGAGCAGTTCTTC. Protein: CASSLSRAPDPNEQFF.

Here the CDR3 reads CASGRFSAKNIQYF. DNA of the CDR3: TGTGCCAGCGGACGGTTTTCGGCCAAAAACATTCAGTACTTC. This chain connects TRBV27 to TRBJ2-4, with no clear D. V lost 8 bases and J 1 base, leaving 12 bases between the germline ends. CDR3 length equals 14 residues. In germline, CDR1 is MNHEY, CDR2 SMNVEV (reference sequence).

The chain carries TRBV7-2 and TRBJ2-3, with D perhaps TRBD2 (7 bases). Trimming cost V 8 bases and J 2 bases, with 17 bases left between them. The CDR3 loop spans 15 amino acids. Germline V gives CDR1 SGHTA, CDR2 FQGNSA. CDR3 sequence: CASAPGGRYTDTQYF. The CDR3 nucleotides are TGTGCCAGCGCGCCCGGGGGGCGATACACAGATACGCAGTATTTT.

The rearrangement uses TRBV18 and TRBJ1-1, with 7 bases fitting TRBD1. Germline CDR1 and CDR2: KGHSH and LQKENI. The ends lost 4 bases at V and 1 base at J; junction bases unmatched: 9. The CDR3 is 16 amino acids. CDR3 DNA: TGTGCCAGCTCACTAGGGGGCTCGGGTAGGAACACTGAAGCTTTCTTT. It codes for CASSLGGSGRNTEAFF.

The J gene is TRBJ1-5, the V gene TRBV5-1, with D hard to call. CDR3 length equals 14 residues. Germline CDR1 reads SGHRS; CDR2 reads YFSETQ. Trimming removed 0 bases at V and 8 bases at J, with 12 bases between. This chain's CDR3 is CASSLEAAGKPQHF. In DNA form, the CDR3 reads TGCGCCAGCAGCTTGGAGGCAGCTGGAAAGCCCCAGCATTTT.

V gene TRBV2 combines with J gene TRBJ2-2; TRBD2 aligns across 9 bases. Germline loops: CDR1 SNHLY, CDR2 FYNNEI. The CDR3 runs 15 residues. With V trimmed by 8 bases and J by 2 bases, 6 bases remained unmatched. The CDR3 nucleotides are TGTGCCAGCTTTATTAGCGGGGGAAACACCGGGGAGCTGTTTTTT. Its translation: CASFISGGNTGELFF.

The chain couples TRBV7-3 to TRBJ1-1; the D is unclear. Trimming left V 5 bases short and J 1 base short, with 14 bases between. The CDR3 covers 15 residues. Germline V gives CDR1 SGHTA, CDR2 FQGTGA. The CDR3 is CASSPSGAQNTEAFF. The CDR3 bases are TGTGCCAGCAGCCCATCAGGAGCTCAGAACACTGAAGCTTTCTTT.

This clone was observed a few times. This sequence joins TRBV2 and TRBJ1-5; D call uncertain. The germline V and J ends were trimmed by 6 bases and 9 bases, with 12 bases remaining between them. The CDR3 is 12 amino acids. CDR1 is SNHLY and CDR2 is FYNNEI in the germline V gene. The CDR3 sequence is CASRAVSGPQHF. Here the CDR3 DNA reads TGTGCCAGCAGGGCGGTGTCTGGGCCCCAGCATTTT.

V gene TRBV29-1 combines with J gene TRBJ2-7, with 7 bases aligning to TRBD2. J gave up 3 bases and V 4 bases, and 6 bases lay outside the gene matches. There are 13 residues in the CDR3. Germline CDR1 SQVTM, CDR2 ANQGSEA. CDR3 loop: CSVVSERGYEQYF. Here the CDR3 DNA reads TGCAGCGTTGTGAGCGAGCGGGGCTACGAGCAGTACTTC.

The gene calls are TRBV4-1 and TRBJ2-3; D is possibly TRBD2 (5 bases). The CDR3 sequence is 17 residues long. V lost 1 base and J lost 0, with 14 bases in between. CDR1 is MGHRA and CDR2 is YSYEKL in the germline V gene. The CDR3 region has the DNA TGCGCCAGCAGCCAAGCATTTCGGACGGGAAGCACAGATACGCAGTATTTT. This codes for CASSQAFRTGSTDTQYF.